The present TCR beta chain was sequenced within a study of shared clonotypes between healthy human individuals. Findings and caveats of the study: A reduction in generation probabilities was seen for non-shared clonotypes relative to those shared by all four donors.

A note on this clone: Its antigen is unknown.

CD45RO negativity and positive selection for CCR7 defined naive CD8 cells, a population that excluded terminally differentiated effector memory CD45RA+ cells. Replicate sorted-subset PCRs were loaded with 150 to 250 ng DNA, about 31,000 T cell genomes. TCRdb's copy holds only in-frame clones and misses some; the assay was immunoSEQ multiplex PCR. The profile shows just over 2,000,000 clones, around 96% of them singletons. Trimming pared 6 bases from V and 0 bases from J, leaving 12 bases between. Germline CDR1 and CDR2: MNHNY and SVGAGI (reference sequence). The CDR3 has 15 amino acids. The sample consisted of naive CD8+ T cells sorted from blood. The clonotype originates from a man aged 18 to 29 in good health. V and J are TRBV6-6 and TRBJ1-5; D gene ambiguous. CDR3 in DNA: TGTGCCAGCAGAAAACGGGGAGATAGCAATCAGCCCCAGCATTTT. The encoded protein is CASRKRGDSNQPQHF.